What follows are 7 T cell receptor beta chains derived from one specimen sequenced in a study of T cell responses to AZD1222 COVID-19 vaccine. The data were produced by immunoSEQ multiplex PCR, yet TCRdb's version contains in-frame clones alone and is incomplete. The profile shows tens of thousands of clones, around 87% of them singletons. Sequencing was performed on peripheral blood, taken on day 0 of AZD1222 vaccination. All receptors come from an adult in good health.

The CDR3: CASSFQLQDGYTF. As DNA, the CDR3 is TGTGCCAGCAGTTTTCAGCTTCAAGATGGCTACACCTTC. The chain combines TRBV28 with TRBJ1-2; D not certain. Germline CDR1 and CDR2: MDHEN and SYDVKM. V gave up 3 bases and J gave up 6 bases, with 11 bases separating them. The CDR3 is 13 amino acids.

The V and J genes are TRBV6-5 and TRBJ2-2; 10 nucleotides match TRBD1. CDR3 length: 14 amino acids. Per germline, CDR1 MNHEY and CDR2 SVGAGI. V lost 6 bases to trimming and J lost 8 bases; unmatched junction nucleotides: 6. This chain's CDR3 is CASRKGQGTGELFF. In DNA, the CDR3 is TGTGCCAGCAGGAAGGGACAGGGGACAGGGGAGCTGTTTTTT.

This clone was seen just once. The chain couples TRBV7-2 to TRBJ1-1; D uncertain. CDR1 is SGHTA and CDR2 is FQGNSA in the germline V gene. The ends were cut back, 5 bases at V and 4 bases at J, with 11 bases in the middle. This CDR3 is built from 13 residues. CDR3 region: CASSLRGGTEAFF. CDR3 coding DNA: TGTGCCAGCAGCCTCCGGGGTGGCACTGAAGCTTTCTTT.

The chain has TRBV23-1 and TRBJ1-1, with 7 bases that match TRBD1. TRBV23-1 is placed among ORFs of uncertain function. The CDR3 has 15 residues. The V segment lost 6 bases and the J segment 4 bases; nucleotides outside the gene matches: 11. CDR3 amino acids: CASRPMGQNVTEAFF. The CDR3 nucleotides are TGCGCCAGCAGACCCATGGGACAGAACGTCACTGAAGCTTTCTTT.

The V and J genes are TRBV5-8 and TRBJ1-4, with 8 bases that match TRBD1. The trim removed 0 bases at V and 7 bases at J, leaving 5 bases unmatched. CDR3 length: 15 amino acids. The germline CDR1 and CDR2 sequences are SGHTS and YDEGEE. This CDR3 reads CASSLVQGAAEKLFF. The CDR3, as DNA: TGTGCCAGCAGCTTGGTCCAGGGGGCGGCTGAAAAACTGTTTTTT.

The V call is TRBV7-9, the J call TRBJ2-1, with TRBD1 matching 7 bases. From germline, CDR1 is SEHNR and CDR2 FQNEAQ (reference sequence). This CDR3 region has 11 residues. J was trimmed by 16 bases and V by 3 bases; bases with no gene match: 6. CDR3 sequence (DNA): TGTGCCAGCAGCTTGACAGGGTCGCGATTCTTC. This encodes CASSLTGSRFF.

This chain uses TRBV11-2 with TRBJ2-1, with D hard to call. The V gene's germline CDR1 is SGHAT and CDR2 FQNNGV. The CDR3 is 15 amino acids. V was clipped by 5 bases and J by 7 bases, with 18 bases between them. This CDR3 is CASSPLPAHANEQFF. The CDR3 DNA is TGTGCCAGCAGCCCCCTCCCGGCACACGCAAATGAGCAGTTCTTC.